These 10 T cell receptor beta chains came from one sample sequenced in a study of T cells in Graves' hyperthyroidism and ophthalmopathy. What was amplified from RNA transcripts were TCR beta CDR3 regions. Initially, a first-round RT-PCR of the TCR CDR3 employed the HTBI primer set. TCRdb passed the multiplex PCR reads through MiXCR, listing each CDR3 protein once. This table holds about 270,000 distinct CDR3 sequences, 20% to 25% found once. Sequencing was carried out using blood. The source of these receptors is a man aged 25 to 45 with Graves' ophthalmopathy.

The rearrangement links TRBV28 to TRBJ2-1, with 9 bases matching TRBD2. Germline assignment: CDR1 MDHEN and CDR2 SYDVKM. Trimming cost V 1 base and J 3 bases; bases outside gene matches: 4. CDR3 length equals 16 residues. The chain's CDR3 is CASSLLAGAFYNEQFF. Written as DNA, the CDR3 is TGTGCCAGCAGTTTATTAGCGGGGGCCTTCTACAATGAGCAGTTCTTC.

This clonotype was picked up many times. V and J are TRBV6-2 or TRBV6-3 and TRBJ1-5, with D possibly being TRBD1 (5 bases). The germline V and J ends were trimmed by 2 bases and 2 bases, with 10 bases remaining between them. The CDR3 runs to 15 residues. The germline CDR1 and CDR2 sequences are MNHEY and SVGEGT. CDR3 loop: CASSYVRGGNQPQHF. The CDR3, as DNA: TGTGCCAGCAGTTACGTCCGGGGCGGCAATCAGCCCCAGCATTTT.

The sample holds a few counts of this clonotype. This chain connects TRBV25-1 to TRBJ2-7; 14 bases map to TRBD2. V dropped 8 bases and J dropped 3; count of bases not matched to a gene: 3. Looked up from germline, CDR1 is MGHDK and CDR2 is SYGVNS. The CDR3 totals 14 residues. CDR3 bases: TGTGCCAGCTCGGGACTAGCGGGAGACTACGAGCAGTACTTC. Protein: CASSGLAGDYEQYF.

DNA of the CDR3: TGTGCCAGCAGTGAGCTCGGACAAGCCAGACCCGGGGAGCTGTTTTTT. Its protein is CASSELGQARPGELFF. The rearrangement joins TRBV28 to TRBJ2-2; a weak D match, TRBD1 (5 bases). The CDR3 is 16 amino acids. V lost 5 bases, J lost 6 bases, and 19 bases lay in between. CDR1 is MDHEN and CDR2 is SYDVKM in the germline V gene. Supplemented by reference TRBV28 and TRBJ2-2, the full variable domain reads DVKVTQSSRYLVKRTGEKVFLECVQDMDHENMFWYRQDPGLGLRLIYFSYDVKMKEKGDIPEGYSVSREKKERFSLILESASTNQTSMYLCASSELGQARPGELFFGEGSRLTVL.

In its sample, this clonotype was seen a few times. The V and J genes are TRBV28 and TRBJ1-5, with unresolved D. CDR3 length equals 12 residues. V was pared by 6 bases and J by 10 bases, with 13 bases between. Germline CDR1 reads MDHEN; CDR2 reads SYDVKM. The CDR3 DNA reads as TGTGCCAGCAGCTCCCCTCGGACCCCCCAGCATTTT. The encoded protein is CASSSPRTPQHF. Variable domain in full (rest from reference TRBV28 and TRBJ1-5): DVKVTQSSRYLVKRTGEKVFLECVQDMDHENMFWYRQDPGLGLRLIYFSYDVKMKEKGDIPEGYSVSREKKERFSLILESASTNQTSMYLCASSSPRTPQHFGDGTRLSIL.

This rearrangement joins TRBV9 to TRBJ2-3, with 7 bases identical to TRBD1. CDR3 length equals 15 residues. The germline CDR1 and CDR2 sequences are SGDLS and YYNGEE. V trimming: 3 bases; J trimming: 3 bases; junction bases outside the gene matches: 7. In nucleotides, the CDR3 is TGTGCCAGCAGCGGAGAGACAGGGCAGACAGATACGCAGTATTTT. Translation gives CASSGETGQTDTQYF.

CDR3 in DNA: TGTGCCAGCAGCAGATACATTACTAGCGGGGGGGGATACGAGCAGTACTTC. Translation: CASSRYITSGGGYEQYF. The gene calls are TRBV7-2 and TRBJ2-7, with 13 bases aligning to TRBD2. This CDR3 region has 17 residues. After removal of 5 bases from V and 4 bases from J, the junction contained 11 bases not matched to a gene. CDR1 SGHTA and CDR2 FQGNSA come from the germline V gene.

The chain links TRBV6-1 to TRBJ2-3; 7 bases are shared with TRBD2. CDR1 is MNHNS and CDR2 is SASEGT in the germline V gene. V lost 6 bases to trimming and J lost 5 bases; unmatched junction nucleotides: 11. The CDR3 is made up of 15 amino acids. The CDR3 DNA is TGTGCCAGCAGCGGTGGGAGGGCCGGCGGAGATACGCAGTATTTT. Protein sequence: CASSGGRAGGDTQYF.

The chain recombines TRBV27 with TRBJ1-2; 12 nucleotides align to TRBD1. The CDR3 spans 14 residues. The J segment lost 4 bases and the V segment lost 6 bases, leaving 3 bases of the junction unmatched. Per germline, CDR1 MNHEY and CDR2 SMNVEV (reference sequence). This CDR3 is CASRGTGGIYGYTF. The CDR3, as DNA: TGTGCCAGCAGGGGGACAGGGGGCATCTATGGCTACACCTTC.

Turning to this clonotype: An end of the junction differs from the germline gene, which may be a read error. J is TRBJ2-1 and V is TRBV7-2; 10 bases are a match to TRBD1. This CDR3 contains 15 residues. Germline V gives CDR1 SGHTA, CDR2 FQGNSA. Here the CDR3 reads CASRLDRGRRNEQFF. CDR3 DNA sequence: TGTGCCAGCAGATTAGACAGGGGGCGTCGGAATGAGCAGTTCTTC.